Listed below are T cell receptor beta chains from one sample, sequenced in a study of neurological immune-mediated disorders. TCRdb reanalysed the 5' RACE reads using MiXCR and keeps one entry per CDR3 protein. The top ten hold about 8.3% of the sample, which has some 37,000 distinct CDR3 sequences, 3% to 3.5% seen once. Sequenced: PBMCs. These receptors came from a woman in her sixties or seventies with multiple sclerosis. CDR3s include the opening cysteine and the closing phenylalanine or tryptophan. The D gene is left open where the match is weak. Size is stated for part of the rows, as once, few or many counts, or as a class when the clone is expanded.

D gene: .; V gene: TRBV28; J gene: TRBJ2-7; clone size: many; CDR3 protein: CASSPPSRGESEQYF; CDR3 DNA: TGTGCCAGCAGTCCTCCGTCGCGCGGGGAAAGCGAGCAGTACTTC
D gene: .; V gene: TRBV5-1; J gene: TRBJ2-2; clone size: many; CDR3 protein: CASSWFGELFF; CDR3 DNA: TGCGCCAGCAGTTGGTTTGGGGAGCTGTTTTTT
D gene: .; V gene: TRBV4-2; J gene: TRBJ1-2; clone size: many; CDR3 protein: CASSQEKGGGSNYGYTF; CDR3 DNA: TGTGCCAGCAGCCAAGAGAAAGGTGGAGGATCTAACTATGGCTACACCTTC
D gene: TRBD1; V gene: TRBV12-5; J gene: TRBJ2-1; clone size: few; CDR3 protein: CASGRTGDNEQFF; CDR3 DNA: TGTGCTAGTGGCCGGACAGGGGACAATGAGCAGTTCTTC
D gene: TRBD2; V gene: TRBV6-5; J gene: TRBJ2-5; clone size: many; CDR3 protein: CASRGVAGGFQETQYF; CDR3 DNA: TGTGCCAGCAGGGGTGTAGCGGGGGGATTCCAAGAGACCCAGTACTTC
D gene: TRBD1; V gene: TRBV5-1; J gene: TRBJ1-1; clone size: many; CDR3 protein: CASSLVPTGALNTEAFF; CDR3 DNA: TGCGCCAGCAGCTTGGTCCCCACAGGGGCCTTGAACACTGAAGCTTTCTTT
D gene: TRBD1; V gene: TRBV12-3/TRBV12-4; J gene: TRBJ2-6; clone size: many; CDR3 protein: CASSLMTGSGANVLTF; CDR3 DNA: TGTGCCAGCAGTCTGATGACAGGGAGTGGGGCCAACGTCCTGACTTTC
D gene: .; V gene: TRBV12-3/TRBV12-4; J gene: TRBJ1-1; clone size: many; CDR3 protein: CASSLGENTEAFF; CDR3 DNA: TGTGCCAGCAGTTTGGGAGAGAACACTGAAGCTTTCTTT
D gene: .; V gene: TRBV5-1; J gene: TRBJ2-3; clone size: many; CDR3 protein: CASSLSGFPADTQYF; CDR3 DNA: TGCGCCAGCAGCTTATCCGGGTTCCCCGCAGATACGCAGTATTTT
D gene: .; V gene: TRBV12-3/TRBV12-4; J gene: TRBJ2-5; clone size: many; CDR3 protein: CASSRIRGTQETQYF; CDR3 DNA: TGTGCCAGCAGTCGCATTCGGGGGACCCAAGAGACCCAGTACTTC
D gene: .; V gene: TRBV7-2; J gene: TRBJ1-2; clone size: many; CDR3 protein: CASSFYGYTF; CDR3 DNA: TGTGCCAGCAGCTTCTATGGCTACACCTTC
D gene: TRBD2; V gene: TRBV29-1; J gene: TRBJ2-5; clone size: many; CDR3 protein: CSVGGVAGTNLFRETQYF; CDR3 DNA: TGCAGCGTCGGGGGGGTTGCCGGGACAAACTTGTTCAGGGAGACCCAGTACTTC
D gene: TRBD2; V gene: TRBV3-1; J gene: TRBJ2-7; clone size: many; CDR3 protein: CASSQLAGAGYEQYF; CDR3 DNA: TGTGCCAGCAGCCAGCTAGCGGGGGCCGGATACGAGCAGTACTTC
D gene: .; V gene: TRBV5-5; J gene: TRBJ1-3; clone size: many; CDR3 protein: CASSNAGSGNTIYF; CDR3 DNA: TGTGCCAGCAGCAACGCAGGGTCTGGAAACACCATATATTTT
D gene: TRBD1; V gene: TRBV5-1; J gene: TRBJ2-5; clone size: many; CDR3 protein: CASSVSGTGVETQYF; CDR3 DNA: TGCGCCAGCAGCGTATCCGGGACAGGGGTAGAGACCCAGTACTTC
D gene: TRBD1; V gene: TRBV20-1; J gene: TRBJ2-7; clone size: .; CDR3 protein: CSATGTAYEQYF; CDR3 DNA: TGCAGTGCTACTGGGACAGCGTACGAGCAGTACTTC
D gene: .; V gene: TRBV20-1; J gene: TRBJ1-6; clone size: many; CDR3 protein: CSAKGLGGDSPLHF; CDR3 DNA: TGCAGTGCTAAGGGCCTGGGTGGCGATTCACCCCTCCACTTT